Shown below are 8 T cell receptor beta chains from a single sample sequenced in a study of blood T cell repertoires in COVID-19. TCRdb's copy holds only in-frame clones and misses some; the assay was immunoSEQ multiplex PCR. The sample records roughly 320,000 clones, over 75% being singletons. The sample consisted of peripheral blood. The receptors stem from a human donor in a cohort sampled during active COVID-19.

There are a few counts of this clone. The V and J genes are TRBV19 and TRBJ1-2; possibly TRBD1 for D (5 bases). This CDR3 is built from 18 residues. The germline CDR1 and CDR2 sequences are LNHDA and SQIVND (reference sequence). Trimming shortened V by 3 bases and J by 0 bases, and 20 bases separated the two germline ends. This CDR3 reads CASSIEESTRVANYGYTF. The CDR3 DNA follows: TGTGCCAGTAGTATCGAGGAGTCCACCAGGGTTGCTAACTATGGCTACACCTTC.

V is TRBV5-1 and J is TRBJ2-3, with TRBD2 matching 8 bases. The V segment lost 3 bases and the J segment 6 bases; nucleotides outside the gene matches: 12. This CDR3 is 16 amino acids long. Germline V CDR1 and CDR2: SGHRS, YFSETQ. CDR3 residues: CASSSTGLGLMDTQYF. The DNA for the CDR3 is TGCGCCAGCAGCTCGACGGGACTAGGGCTCATGGATACGCAGTATTTT.

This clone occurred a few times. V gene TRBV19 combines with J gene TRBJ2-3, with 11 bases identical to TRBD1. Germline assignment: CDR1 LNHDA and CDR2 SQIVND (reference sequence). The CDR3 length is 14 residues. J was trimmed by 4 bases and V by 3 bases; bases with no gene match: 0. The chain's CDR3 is CASSMGQGADTQYF. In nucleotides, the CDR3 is TGTGCCAGTAGTATGGGACAGGGGGCAGATACGCAGTATTTT. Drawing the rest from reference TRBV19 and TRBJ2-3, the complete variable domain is DGGITQSPKYLFRKEGQNVTLSCEQNLNHDAMYWYRQDPGQGLRLIYYSQIVNDFQKGDIAEGYSVSREKKESFPLTVTSAQKNPTAFYLCASSMGQGADTQYFGPGTRLTVL.

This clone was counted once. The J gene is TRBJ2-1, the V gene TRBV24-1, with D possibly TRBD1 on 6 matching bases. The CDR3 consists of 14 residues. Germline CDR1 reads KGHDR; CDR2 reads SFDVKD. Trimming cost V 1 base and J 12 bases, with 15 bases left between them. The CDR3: CATSDFRKAQGQFF. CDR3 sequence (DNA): TGTGCCACCAGTGATTTCCGAAAAGCACAGGGGCAGTTCTTC.

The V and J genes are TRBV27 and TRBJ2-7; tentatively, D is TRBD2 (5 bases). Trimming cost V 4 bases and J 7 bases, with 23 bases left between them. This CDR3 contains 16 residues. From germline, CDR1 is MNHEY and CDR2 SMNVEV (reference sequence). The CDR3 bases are TGTGCCAGCAGTTACCTAAACCGGGATTACTTAAGGGAGCAGTACTTC. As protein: CASSYLNRDYLREQYF.

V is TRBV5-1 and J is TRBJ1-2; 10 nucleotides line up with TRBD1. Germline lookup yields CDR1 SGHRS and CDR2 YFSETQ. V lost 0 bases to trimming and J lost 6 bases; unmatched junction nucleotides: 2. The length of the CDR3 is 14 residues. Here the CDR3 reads CASSLEGQGNGYTF. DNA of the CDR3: TGCGCCAGCAGCTTGGAGGGACAGGGGAATGGCTACACCTTC.

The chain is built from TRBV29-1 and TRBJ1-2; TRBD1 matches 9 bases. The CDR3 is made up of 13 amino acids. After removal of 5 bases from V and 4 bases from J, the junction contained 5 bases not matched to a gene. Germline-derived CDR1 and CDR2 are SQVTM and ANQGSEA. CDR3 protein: CSVPGQGIYGYTF. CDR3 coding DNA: TGCAGCGTTCCGGGACAGGGCATCTATGGCTACACCTTC.

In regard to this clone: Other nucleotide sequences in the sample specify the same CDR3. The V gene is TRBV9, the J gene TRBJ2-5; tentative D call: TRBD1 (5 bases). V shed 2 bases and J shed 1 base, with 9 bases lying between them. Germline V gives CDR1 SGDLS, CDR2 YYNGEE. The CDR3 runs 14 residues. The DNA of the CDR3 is TGTGCCAGCAGCGTGCAGGGATTCCAAGAGACCCAGTACTTC. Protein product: CASSVQGFQETQYF.